What follows is one TCR beta chain and its context. Antigen: not known. The sample is drawn from a study of cytomegalovirus exposure and HLA in healthy donors. PCR amplification relied on 60 Vbeta primers (plus 13 Jbeta primers). Assay used: immunoSEQ multiplex PCR; TCRdb lists only in-frame clones, some missing. The table lists 38,000 or so clones. This CDR3 spans 13 amino acids. Germline CDR1 reads SGHRS; CDR2 reads YFSETQ. Trimming left V 6 bases short and J 4 bases short, with 13 bases between. Findings and caveats of the study: Among CMV-associated TCR beta chains, most appeared HLA-restricted in a later analysis. Presence/absence analysis assumed near-uniform sequencing depth across donors.

The chain recombines TRBV5-1 with TRBJ1-1; tentative D call: TRBD1 (6 bases). This TCR was recovered from a man aged 30 to 39 in good health and CMV-seronegative. What was sequenced was PBMCs. The CDR3 DNA is TGCGCCAGCACCATAGGGGGGGGCACTGAAGCTTTCTTT. Translation: CASTIGGGTEAFF.